The T cell receptor beta chain described here comes from a study of T cells after yellow fever vaccination. TCRdb fed the 5' RACE reads into MiXCR, producing one record per CDR3 protein. The sample records 300,000 or so distinct CDR3 sequences, approximately 8% being singletons. Study-level results: Few clonotypes appeared in both CD4 and CD8 compartments.

Germline V gene sequence: CDR1 LNHDA, CDR2 SQIVND (reference sequence). The CDR3 has 13 residues. Trimming took off 3 bases at V and 4 bases at J, with 9 bases between the two ends. A remark on this clonotype: The antigen is not known.

The rearrangement uses TRBV19 and TRBJ1-1; D is possibly TRBD1 (5 bases). Sample: PBMCs, taken roughly 45 days after the first yellow fever vaccination. The TCR originated in a man in his late teens or twenties who received the YFV17D yellow fever vaccine. The CDR3 loop is CASSIGGSTEAFF. The CDR3 DNA reads as TGTGCCAGTAGTATTGGGGGATCCACTGAAGCTTTCTTT.